The next 5 T cell receptor beta chains were all read from a single sample in a study of T-cell memory formation after mild COVID-19. TCRdb itself ran the 5' RACE reads through MiXCR, one entry per CDR3 protein. The sample yields about 170,000 distinct CDR3 sequences, 10% to 15% seen once. Sequenced input: PBMCs or a T cell subset sorted from them (not recorded which). The source is a young man who had mild COVID-19 (a few samples of this study predate the infection). Cell type and time point are not known.

The chain is built from TRBV2 and TRBJ1-1; D might be TRBD1 (5 bases). Germline V gene data show CDR1 as SNHLY and CDR2 as FYNNEI. Trimming took 5 bases from V and 11 from J, leaving 12 bases between them. There are 11 residues in the CDR3. For the CDR3, the DNA is TGTGCCAGCAGTTTGGGGGGAACGGCTTTCTTT. It translates to CASSLGGTAFF.

The V call is TRBV18, the J call TRBJ2-3; 10 bases match TRBD2. V trimming: 1 base; J trimming: 2 bases; junction bases outside the gene matches: 3. Germline CDR1 is KGHSH and CDR2 is LQKENI. The CDR3 consists of 16 residues. The CDR3 is CASSPLAGGSTDTQYF. In nucleotides, the CDR3 is TGTGCCAGCTCACCACTAGCGGGGGGATCCACAGATACGCAGTATTTT.

This clonotype was recorded a few times. The chain employs TRBV7-9 and TRBJ2-5; D might be TRBD1 or TRBD2, each matching 5 bases. CDR1 and CDR2 from the germline V gene are SEHNR and FQNEAQ (reference sequence). Trimming took off 3 bases at V and 0 bases at J, with 17 bases between the two ends. There are 17 residues in the CDR3. CDR3 DNA: TGTGCCAGCAGCTTGGGACGGCCCGGGACGTACCAAGAGACCCAGTACTTC. This gives the protein CASSLGRPGTYQETQYF. Full variable domain (rest looked up from reference TRBV7-9 and TRBJ2-5): DTGVSQNPRHKITKRGQNVTFRCDPISEHNRLYWYRQTLGQGPEFLTYFQNEAQLEKSRLLSDRFSAERPKGSFSTLEIQRTEQGDSAMYLCASSLGRPGTYQETQYFGPGTRLLVL.

This clonotype was picked up one time. The CDR3 is CASSLTSMYQETQYF. The CDR3 nucleotides are TGCGCCAGCAGTCTGACTAGCATGTACCAAGAGACCCAGTACTTC. J is TRBJ2-5 and V is TRBV5-1; 7 bases are shared with TRBD2. The V gene end was trimmed by 5 bases and the J gene end by 0 bases; junction bases not matched to a gene: 7. Germline assignment: CDR1 SGHRS and CDR2 YFSETQ. This CDR3 has 15 amino acids.

The rearrangement joins TRBV4-3 to TRBJ2-5, with 11 bases aligning to TRBD2. V trimming: 0 bases; J trimming: 4 bases; junction bases outside the gene matches: 7. The CDR3 totals 17 residues. Looked up from germline, CDR1 is LGHNA and CDR2 is YSLEER. The CDR3 sequence: CASSQEGLAGGVETQYF. The DNA of the CDR3 is TGCGCCAGCAGCCAAGAGGGGCTAGCGGGGGGAGTAGAGACCCAGTACTTC.